The 14 T cell receptor beta chains reported below all come from one sample, sequenced in a study of CD8 T cells in Susac syndrome. The authors reverse transcribed roughly 0.5 to 1 ug RNA with random hexamers. TCRdb reprocessed the immunoSEQ multiplex PCR reads via MiXCR and lists one record per CDR3 protein. The data show 95,000 to 150,000 distinct CDR3 sequences, nearly 96% seen once. The sequencing sample was made of CD4+ T cells from PBMCs. Source of these receptors: a human donor with Susac syndrome.

The J gene is TRBJ2-1, the V gene TRBV20-1, with 14 bases aligning to TRBD2. Germline CDR1 is DFQATT and CDR2 is SNEGSKA (reference sequence). This CDR3 comprises 15 residues. Losses at the gene ends were 7 bases for V and 8 bases for J; bases not matched to a gene: 10. CDR3 nucleotide sequence: TGCAGTGTCACGCCCGTGACTAGCGGGAGGGATGAGCAGTTCTTC. Amino acid sequence: CSVTPVTSGRDEQFF.

CDR3 sequence (DNA): TGCAGTGGTCTTGGGTTGAGCACAGATACGCAGTATTTT. Protein product: CSGLGLSTDTQYF. This sequence joins TRBV20-1 and TRBJ2-3; D call uncertain. CDR1 is DFQATT, CDR2 SNEGSKA, per germline (reference sequence). V lost 7 bases and J lost 0, with 11 bases in between. This CDR3 has 13 amino acids.

V is TRBV30 and J is TRBJ2-5, with a possible D match to TRBD2 (5 bases). CDR3 length equals 14 residues. Germline V lookup: CDR1 GTSNPN, CDR2 SVGIG (reference sequence). Trimming took 1 base from V and 5 from J, leaving 14 bases between them. CDR3 amino acids: CAWSGGTGVETQYF. The CDR3, as DNA: TGTGCCTGGAGTGGAGGCACCGGGGTGGAGACCCAGTACTTC.

The chain combines TRBV6-2 or TRBV6-3 with TRBJ1-4; D unresolved. The CDR3 spans 14 residues. V dropped 5 bases and J dropped 6 bases, with 13 bases sitting between them. Looked up from germline, CDR1 is MNHEY and CDR2 is SVGEGT. CDR3 DNA sequence: TGTGCCAGCAGTCCCCGGAGTCCGGATGAAAAACTGTTTTTT. Translated: CASSPRSPDEKLFF.

The chain uses TRBV6-5 and TRBJ1-2; weak D call: TRBD1 (6 bases). This CDR3 comprises 13 residues. The V gene lost 4 bases and the J gene lost 8 bases, with 14 bases spanning the gap. Germline V gene data show CDR1 as MNHEY and CDR2 as SVGAGI. This CDR3 reads CASSSPGQRGYTF. The CDR3 DNA is TGTGCCAGCAGTTCTCCGGGACAAAGAGGCTACACCTTC.

A single count supports this clonotype. The chain recombines TRBV28 with TRBJ2-1, with TRBD2 identical over 9 bases. The CDR3 covers 15 residues. Germline CDR1 reads MDHEN; CDR2 reads SYDVKM. Trimming removed 2 bases from V and 6 bases from J; junction bases left unmatched: 5. CDR3: CASSLTPTSGNEQFF. CDR3 bases: TGTGCCAGCAGTTTAACCCCGACTAGCGGCAATGAGCAGTTCTTC.

The V call is TRBV7-2, the J call TRBJ2-1, with D tentatively TRBD2 (5 bases). Between the trimmed V and J ends, which lost 5 bases and 2 bases, there was a span of 13 bases. Looked up from germline, CDR1 is SGHTA and CDR2 is FQGNSA. The CDR3 is made up of 15 amino acids. The CDR3 is CASSRADLPYNEQFF. DNA for the CDR3: TGTGCCAGCAGCCGAGCGGACCTCCCCTACAATGAGCAGTTCTTC.

This sequence joins TRBV28 and TRBJ2-7; the D is unclear. CDR1 is MDHEN and CDR2 is SYDVKM in the germline V gene. The CDR3 runs 13 residues. Trimming pared 8 bases from V and 0 bases from J, leaving 11 bases between. The CDR3 DNA sequence: TGTGCCAGCCTTGGAAAATCCTCCTACGAGCAGTACTTC. Translation: CASLGKSSYEQYF.

V and J are TRBV5-4 and TRBJ2-1, with 7 nucleotides matching TRBD2. The CDR3 extends over 18 amino acids. V trimming: 0 bases; J trimming: 7 bases; junction bases outside the gene matches: 16. The germline V gene has CDR1 SGHNT and CDR2 YYREEE (reference sequence). CDR3 in DNA: TGTGCCAGCAGCTTGGCCAGCGGGACTCCCCTAGGTAGGAATGAGCAGTTCTTC. It yields the protein CASSLASGTPLGRNEQFF.

The CDR3 here is CASSYRERNEQYF. DNA for the CDR3: TGTGCCAGCAGCTACAGGGAAAGAAACGAGCAGTACTTC. The chain uses TRBV6-5 and TRBJ2-7, with D tentatively TRBD1 (6 bases). CDR1 is MNHEY and CDR2 is SVGAGI in the germline V gene. The CDR3 extends over 13 amino acids. Trimming took 6 bases from V and 5 from J, leaving 14 bases between them.

The V gene is TRBV29-1, the J gene TRBJ1-2; D gene uncertain. Germline loops: CDR1 SQVTM, CDR2 ANQGSEA. Trimming cost V 6 bases and J 8 bases, with 13 bases left between them. This CDR3 has 11 amino acids. The CDR3 here is CSVYTGEGYTF. CDR3 DNA: TGCAGCGTGTATACCGGGGAGGGCTACACCTTC.

The V call is TRBV20-1, the J call TRBJ2-7; D ambiguous. The CDR3 spans 11 residues. Germline V gene sequence: CDR1 DFQATT, CDR2 SNEGSKA (reference sequence). The ends were cut back, 0 bases at V and 7 bases at J, with 7 bases in the middle. CDR3 protein: CSARDSAEQYF. In DNA, the CDR3 is TGCAGTGCTAGAGATTCGGCGGAGCAGTACTTC.

The gene calls are TRBV5-6 and TRBJ2-7; D remains ambiguous. The germline CDR1 and CDR2 sequences are SGHDT and YYEEEE. Deletions cut 0 bases from V and 7 bases from J, with 8 bases between. The CDR3 has 12 amino acids. The DNA of the CDR3 is TGTGCCAGCAGCTTGGATCTAGGAGAGCAGTACTTC. Encoded protein: CASSLDLGEQYF.

This clonotype was recorded once. The chain employs TRBV20-1 and TRBJ2-1, with 10 bases matching TRBD1. Germline values: CDR1 DFQATT, CDR2 SNEGSKA (reference sequence). This CDR3 region has 14 residues. V shed 3 bases, J shed 8 bases, and the junction held 7 bases outside the gene matches. In nucleotides, the CDR3 is TGCAGTGCTAGGAGACAGGGGGCTAGGGATGAGCAGTTCTTC. The encoded protein is CSARRQGARDEQFF.